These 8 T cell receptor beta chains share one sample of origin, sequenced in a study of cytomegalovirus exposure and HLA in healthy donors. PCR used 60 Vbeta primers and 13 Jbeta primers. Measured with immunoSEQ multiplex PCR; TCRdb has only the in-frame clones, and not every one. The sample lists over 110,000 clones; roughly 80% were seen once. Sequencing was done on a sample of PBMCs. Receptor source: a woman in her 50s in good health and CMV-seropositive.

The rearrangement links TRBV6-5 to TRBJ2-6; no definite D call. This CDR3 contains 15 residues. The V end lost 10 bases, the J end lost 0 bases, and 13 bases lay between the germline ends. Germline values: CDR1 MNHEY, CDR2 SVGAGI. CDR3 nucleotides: TGTGCCACCATGACACGTTACTCTGGGGCCAACGTCCTGACTTTC. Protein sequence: CATMTRYSGANVLTF.

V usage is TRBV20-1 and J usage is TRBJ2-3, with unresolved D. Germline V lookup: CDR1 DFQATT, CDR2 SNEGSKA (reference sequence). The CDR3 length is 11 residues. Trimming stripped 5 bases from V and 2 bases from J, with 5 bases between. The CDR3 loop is CSAFVTDTQYF. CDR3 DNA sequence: TGCAGTGCTTTCGTCACAGATACGCAGTATTTT.

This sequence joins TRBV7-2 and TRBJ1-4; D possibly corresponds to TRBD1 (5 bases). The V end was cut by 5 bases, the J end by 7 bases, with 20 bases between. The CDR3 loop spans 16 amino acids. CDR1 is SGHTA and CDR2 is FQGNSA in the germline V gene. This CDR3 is CASSPGGASSSEKLFF. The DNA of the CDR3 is TGTGCCAGCAGCCCCGGCGGGGCCAGCAGTTCTGAAAAACTGTTTTTT.

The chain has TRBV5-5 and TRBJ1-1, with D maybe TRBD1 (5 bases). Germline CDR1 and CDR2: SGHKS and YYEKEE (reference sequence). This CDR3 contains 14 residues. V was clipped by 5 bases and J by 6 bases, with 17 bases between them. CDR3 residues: CASSARGGWSEAFF. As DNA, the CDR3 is TGTGCCAGCAGTGCAAGGGGCGGTTGGTCTGAAGCTTTCTTT.

In nucleotides, the CDR3 is TGCGCCAGCAGCCCCACCCTCGGACAGGGAAGCTACGAGCAGTACTTC. It codes for CASSPTLGQGSYEQYF. This sequence joins TRBV5-1 and TRBJ2-7; TRBD1 agrees at 8 bases. Looked up from germline, CDR1 is SGHRS and CDR2 is YFSETQ. The CDR3 consists of 16 residues. Trimming cost V 4 bases and J 3 bases; bases outside gene matches: 12.

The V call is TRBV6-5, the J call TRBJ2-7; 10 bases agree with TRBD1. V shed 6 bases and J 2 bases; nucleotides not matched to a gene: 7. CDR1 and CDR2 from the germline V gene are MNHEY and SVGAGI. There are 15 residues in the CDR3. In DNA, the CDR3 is TGTGCCAGCAGATTAACCGGGACAGGGGCCTACGAGCAGTACTTC. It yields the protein CASRLTGTGAYEQYF.

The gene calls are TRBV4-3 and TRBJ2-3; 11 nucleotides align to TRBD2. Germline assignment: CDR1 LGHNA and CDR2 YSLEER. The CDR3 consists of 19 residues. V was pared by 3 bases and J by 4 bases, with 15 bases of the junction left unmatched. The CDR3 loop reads CASSQGLAGGPEGPDTQYF. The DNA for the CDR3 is TGCGCCAGCAGCCAGGGGCTAGCGGGGGGCCCCGAGGGTCCAGATACGCAGTATTTT.

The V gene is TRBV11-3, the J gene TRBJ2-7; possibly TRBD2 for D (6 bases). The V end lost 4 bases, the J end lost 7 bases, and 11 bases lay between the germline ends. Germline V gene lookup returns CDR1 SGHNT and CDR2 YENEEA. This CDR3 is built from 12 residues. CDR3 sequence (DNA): TGTGCCAGCAGCTACTCTGGGGGGGAGCAGTACTTC. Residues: CASSYSGGEQYF.